This is a list of T cell receptor beta chains from one sample in a study of CD8+CD57+ T cells in acquired aplastic anemia. TCRdb ran MiXCR on the reads and lists one entry per CDR3 protein. The profile shows about 120,000 distinct CDR3 sequences, under 60% of them singletons. Input material: sorted CD4+, CD8+, or CD8+CD57+ T cells (not recorded which) from PBMCs. The receptors were gathered from a human donor with aplastic anemia. CDR3s include the opening cysteine and the closing phenylalanine or tryptophan. The order of the fields is clone size, D gene, J gene, V gene, CDR3 DNA, CDR3 protein. A D gene is named only where the DNA matches it firmly. Clone size, where shown, is once, few, many, or a class for clones that have expanded.

clone_size: many
d_call: TRBD1
j_call: TRBJ2-7
v_call: TRBV7-9
cdr3_nt: TGTGCCAGCAGCCCCCGGGACAGCCTATACGAGCAGTACTTC
cdr3_aa: CASSPRDSLYEQYF

clone_size: .
d_call: TRBD1
j_call: TRBJ2-7
v_call: TRBV7-6
cdr3_nt: TGTGCCAGCAGCTTAGTGTCGGGGTCGGGACAGGGTAATTATTACTTC
cdr3_aa: CASSLVSGSGQGNYYF

clone_size: .
d_call: .
j_call: TRBJ2-2
v_call: TRBV7-2
cdr3_nt: TGTGCCAGCAGCCCCCACAGGGATCGCACCGGGGAGCTGTTTTTT
cdr3_aa: CASSPHRDRTGELFF

clone_size: .
d_call: .
j_call: TRBJ1-2
v_call: TRBV2
cdr3_nt: TGTGCCAGCAGCTTGCGGGGGAGCTCCTACAATGGCTACACCTTC
cdr3_aa: CASSLRGSSYNGYTF

clone_size: many
d_call: .
j_call: TRBJ2-1
v_call: TRBV5-6
cdr3_nt: TGTGCCAGCAGCTCAAGCAATGAGCAGTTCTTC
cdr3_aa: CASSSSNEQFF

clone_size: .
d_call: .
j_call: TRBJ2-7
v_call: TRBV25-1
cdr3_nt: TGTGCCAGCAGTGTGACTCCTTCCTACGAGCAGTACTTC
cdr3_aa: CASSVTPSYEQYF

clone_size: .
d_call: TRBD2
j_call: TRBJ2-3
v_call: TRBV13
cdr3_nt: TGTGCCAGCAGCTTAAGACGGGGGGGCCCCACAGATACGCAGTATTTT
cdr3_aa: CASSLRRGGPTDTQYF

clone_size: .
d_call: TRBD1
j_call: TRBJ2-7
v_call: TRBV7-9
cdr3_nt: TGTGCCAGCAGCACAGGGGTGCCCTACGAGCAGTACTTC
cdr3_aa: CASSTGVPYEQYF

clone_size: many
d_call: .
j_call: TRBJ1-6
v_call: TRBV6-1
cdr3_nt: TGTGCCAGCAGCCTTGCTAAGGGATCGGATTCACCCCTCCACTTT
cdr3_aa: CASSLAKGSDSPLHF

clone_size: many
d_call: TRBD1
j_call: TRBJ2-7
v_call: TRBV5-1
cdr3_nt: TGCGCCAGCAGCCTAGGGACAGGGATGTACGAGCAGTACTTC
cdr3_aa: CASSLGTGMYEQYF

clone_size: .
d_call: TRBD2
j_call: TRBJ2-7
v_call: TRBV10-3
cdr3_nt: TGTGCCAGCAGTTCAATCCCTAGCGGGGGCCGCAAGCAGTACTTC
cdr3_aa: CASSSIPSGGRKQYF